These T cell receptor beta chains were read from a single sample in a study of cytomegalovirus exposure and HLA in healthy donors. The method was immunoSEQ multiplex PCR; TCRdb's version includes in-frame clones alone and lacks a portion of them. The sample has about 100,000 clones, around 76% seen once. Sequences were obtained from PBMCs. The receptors come from a woman aged 55-70 years in good health and CMV-seropositive. The CDR3 runs from the conserved cysteine through the conserved F or W. Each record gives: J gene, D gene, clone size, V gene, CDR3 protein, CDR3 DNA. A D gene is named only where the DNA matches it firmly. Size is omitted from some rows. Given values are once, few, many or a class for expanded clones.

TRBJ1-1 - few TRBV5-3 CARNQGRQTNTEAFF TGTGCCAGAAACCAGGGCCGACAGACGAACACTGAAGCTTTCTTT
TRBJ2-2 TRBD2 - TRBV28 CASSLVAGDGELFF TGTGCCAGCAGTTTGGTAGCGGGGGACGGGGAGCTGTTTTTT
TRBJ2-2 TRBD2 - TRBV10-3 CANSGSATGELFF TGTGCCAATAGCGGGAGTGCCACCGGGGAGCTGTTTTTT
TRBJ2-2 - - TRBV10-1 CASSAYQGGSGELFF TGCGCCAGCAGTGCCTACCAGGGGGGTAGCGGGGAGCTGTTTTTT
TRBJ2-3 - - TRBV28 CASSPPQEMTDTQYF TGTGCCAGCAGCCCTCCCCAGGAAATGACAGATACGCAGTATTTT
TRBJ1-1 TRBD1 once TRBV18 CASSPTGGHEAFF TGTGCCAGCTCACCAACAGGGGGCCACGAAGCTTTCTTT
TRBJ1-6 - few TRBV9 CASSVGMAGYNSPLHF TGTGCCAGCAGCGTAGGGATGGCAGGCTATAATTCACCCCTCCACTTT
TRBJ1-4 - - TRBV28 CASSTYYGGEKLFF TGTGCCAGCAGTACCTACTACGGAGGGGAAAAACTGTTTTTT
TRBJ2-7 TRBD2 - TRBV6-5 CASSYLTSGAYEQYF TGTGCCAGCAGTTACTTGACTAGCGGGGCATACGAGCAGTACTTC
TRBJ1-2 - - TRBV21-1 CASSKAQGTGLTGYTF TGTGCCAGCAGCAAAGCTCAGGGAACAGGGTTAACTGGCTACACCTTC
TRBJ2-1 TRBD2 - TRBV5-4 CASSLDSGTYNEQFF TGTGCCAGCAGCTTGGATAGCGGGACTTACAATGAGCAGTTCTTC
TRBJ1-5 - - TRBV30 CAWSQGDQPQHF TGTGCCTGGAGTCAAGGGGATCAGCCCCAGCATTTT
TRBJ2-7 - - TRBV5-1 CASSLGQIYEQYF TGCGCCAGCAGCTTAGGACAGATCTACGAGCAGTACTTC
TRBJ2-1 TRBD2 - TRBV4-2 CASSQDQWGGRGAGGEQFF TGTGCCAGCAGCCAAGATCAATGGGGCGGGAGGGGGGCGGGAGGAGAGCAGTTCTTC
TRBJ2-3 - - TRBV9 CASSARRGSADTQYF TGTGCCAGCAGCGCACGCAGGGGATCGGCAGATACGCAGTATTTT
TRBJ2-7 - - TRBV5-4 CASSPTNSYEQYF TGTGCCAGCAGCCCTACGAATTCCTACGAGCAGTACTTC
TRBJ1-4 - many TRBV6-5 CASSYSVSGSLQKLFF TGTGCCAGCAGTTACTCGGTATCCGGGAGCCTTCAAAAACTGTTTTTT
TRBJ2-3 TRBD2 - TRBV5-1 CASSWPGLAGVPLSTDTQYF TGCGCCAGCAGCTGGCCGGGACTAGCGGGAGTCCCCCTTAGCACAGATACGCAGTATTTT
TRBJ2-1 TRBD2 once TRBV10-3 CAISGRLAGGDEQFF TGTGCCATCAGTGGCAGACTAGCGGGAGGGGATGAGCAGTTCTTC
TRBJ2-7 TRBD2 few TRBV6-6 CASSLTSGMGEQYF TGTGCCAGCAGCCTAACTAGCGGGATGGGCGAGCAGTACTTC
TRBJ2-1 TRBD2 - TRBV4-1 CASSHGTSFNEQFF TGCGCCAGCAGCCATGGGACTAGCTTTAACGAGCAGTTCTTC
TRBJ2-1 TRBD1 - TRBV2 CASSVSDRYEQFF TGTGCCAGCAGTGTCTCGGACAGGTATGAGCAGTTCTTC
TRBJ2-2 - - TRBV10-1 CATGRTVGTGELFF TGCGCCACCGGACGGACAGTGGGCACCGGGGAGCTGTTTTTT
TRBJ2-7 - once TRBV20-1 CSAAGVEQYF TGCAGTGCGGCAGGTGTCGAGCAGTACTTC
TRBJ2-1 - - TRBV7-9 CASSEVTAYNEQFF TGTGCCAGCAGCGAGGTCACCGCCTACAATGAGCAGTTCTTC
TRBJ1-3 - - TRBV15 CATSRVQGRNTIYF TGTGCCACCAGCAGAGTGCAGGGGAGAAACACCATATATTTT
TRBJ1-1 TRBD1 - TRBV7-9 CASSTRGGQDEAFF TGTGCCAGCAGCACCCGGGGAGGACAGGATGAAGCTTTCTTT
TRBJ1-2 - - TRBV30 CAWSVPGNWQGTFSGYGYTF TGTGCCTGGAGTGTACCGGGTAATTGGCAGGGTACGTTTAGCGGCTATGGCTACACCTTC
TRBJ2-3 - - TRBV9 CASSPQPPGTQYF TGTGCCAGCAGCCCCCAGCCCCCGGGTACGCAGTATTTT